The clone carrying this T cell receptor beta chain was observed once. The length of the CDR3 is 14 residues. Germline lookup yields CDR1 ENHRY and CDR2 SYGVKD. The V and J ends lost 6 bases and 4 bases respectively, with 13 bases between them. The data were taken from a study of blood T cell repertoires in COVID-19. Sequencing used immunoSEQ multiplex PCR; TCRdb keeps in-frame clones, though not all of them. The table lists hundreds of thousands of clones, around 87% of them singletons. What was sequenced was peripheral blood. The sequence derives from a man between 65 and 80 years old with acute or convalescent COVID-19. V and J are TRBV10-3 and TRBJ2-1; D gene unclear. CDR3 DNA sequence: TGTGCCATCAGGTCCGGGTCGGATTACAATGAGCAGTTCTTC. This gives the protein CAIRSGSDYNEQFF.